The T cell receptor (beta chain) described here comes from a study of read filtering for tumor transcriptome and immune sequencing. From approximately 430 ng of RNA, a library with molecular barcoded alpha/delta and beta/gamma adaptors was made. TCRdb ran MiXCR on the reads and lists one entry per CDR3 protein. The sample has roughly 61,000 distinct CDR3 sequences, 10% to 15% seen once. The CDR3 length is 14 residues. The germline V gene has CDR1 SSHAT and CDR2 FNYEAQ (reference sequence). The table lists this clonotype with many counts. Its ends do not fully match the called genes, so a read error is possible.

The receptor was isolated from a donor aged 40 or older with multiple myeloma. The V gene is TRBV7-7, the J gene TRBJ2-2; D remains ambiguous. The sequencing input was a population of CD138-negative cells sorted from bone marrow. CDR3 amino acids: CASSSQANTGELFF. Written as DNA, the CDR3 is TGTGCTAGCAGCTCGCAGGCGAACACCGGGGAGCTGTTTTTT.